One and the same sample provided the 28 T cell receptor beta chains below, sequenced in a study of blood T cell repertoires in COVID-19. Sequencing was performed with immunoSEQ multiplex PCR; in TCRdb, only in-frame clones are kept and a portion is missing. The table records under 120,000 clones, roughly nine tenths of them present only once. Material for sequencing was peripheral blood. These receptor sequences come from an elderly woman with acute or convalescent COVID-19.

The chain carries TRBV10-3 and TRBJ2-1; 9 bases map to TRBD2. The germline gives CDR1 ENHRY, CDR2 SYGVKD. There are 16 residues in the CDR3. V dropped 6 bases and J dropped 6; count of bases not matched to a gene: 12. The CDR3 nucleotides are TGTGCCATCAGCAGAGAAGGGACTAGCCGCGGCAATGAGCAGTTCTTC. Its protein is CAISREGTSRGNEQFF.

The chain links TRBV11-1 to TRBJ2-7; D is possibly TRBD1 (6 bases). Germline V gives CDR1 SGHAT, CDR2 FQDESV (reference sequence). The V end was cut by 1 base, the J end by 2 bases, with 12 bases between. The length of the CDR3 is 15 residues. The CDR3 is CASSLEQGSAYEQYF. Written as DNA, the CDR3 is TGTGCCAGCAGCTTAGAACAGGGTTCAGCCTACGAGCAGTACTTC.

This chain connects TRBV6-2 or TRBV6-3 to TRBJ1-4, with TRBD1 as a possible D gene (5 bases). V gave up 2 bases and J gave up 7 bases, with 17 bases separating them. Germline V gene lookup returns CDR1 MNHEY and CDR2 SVGEGT. The CDR3 sequence is 16 residues long. In DNA form, the CDR3 reads TGTGCCAGCAGTTACCCAGGGCTGACCGGGCTTGAAAAACTGTTTTTT. It encodes CASSYPGLTGLEKLFF.

The V and J genes are TRBV4-1 and TRBJ2-1, with 8 nucleotides matching TRBD1. Trimming cost V 3 bases and J 5 bases; bases outside gene matches: 3. CDR1 and CDR2 (germline): MGHRA, YSYEKL. The CDR3 is 14 residues long. As DNA, the CDR3 is TGCGCCAGCAGCCACGGGACAGGTAACAATGAGCAGTTCTTC. As protein: CASSHGTGNNEQFF.

This clone has a handful of counts. This chain joins TRBV5-6 and TRBJ1-6, with D possibly being TRBD1 (6 bases). CDR1 and CDR2 (germline): SGHDT, YYEEEE. V lost 4 bases to trimming and J lost 7 bases, with 18 bases between them. The CDR3 runs 16 residues. CDR3 loop: CASSVRGAARNSPLHF. Written as DNA, the CDR3 is TGTGCCAGCAGCGTCAGGGGCGCCGCCCGGAATTCACCCCTCCACTTT.

The chain's CDR3 is CASSLATSGGPQGTQYF. CDR3 nucleotide sequence: TGCGCCAGCAGCTTGGCCACTAGCGGGGGGCCCCAGGGGACCCAGTACTTC. This rearrangement joins TRBV5-1 to TRBJ2-5; TRBD2 aligns across 12 bases. Trimming cost V 0 bases and J 7 bases; bases outside gene matches: 10. The CDR3 spans 17 residues. Germline CDR1 and CDR2: SGHRS and YFSETQ. The variable domain in full, completed from reference TRBV5-1 and TRBJ2-5, reads KAGVTQTPRYLIKTRGQQVTLSCSPISGHRSVSWYQQTPGQGLQFLFEYFSETQRNKGNFPGRFSGRQFSNSRSEMNVSTLELGDSALYLCASSLATSGGPQGTQYFGPGTRLLVL.

The chain links TRBV3-1 (or the pseudogene TRBV3-2) to TRBJ1-2; 7 nucleotides match TRBD1. Per germline, CDR1 LGHDT and CDR2 YNNKEL (reference sequence). V dropped 4 bases and J dropped 8; count of bases not matched to a gene: 7. The CDR3 is made up of 13 amino acids. The CDR3 coding sequence is TGTGCCAGCAGCCCAGAGACAGGGAGAGGCTACACCTTC. This sequence encodes CASSPETGRGYTF.

The chain employs TRBV7-8 and TRBJ2-7; the D gene is possibly TRBD1 (6 bases). The length of the CDR3 is 14 residues. Trimming stripped 1 base from V and 4 bases from J, with 11 bases between. Germline CDR1 is SGHVS and CDR2 is FQNEAQ. CDR3 sequence (DNA): TGTGCCAGCAGCTTAGTAGGGACAAATTACGAGCAGTACTTC. Translating gives CASSLVGTNYEQYF. The full variable domain, completed using reference TRBV7-8 and TRBJ2-7, is GAGVSQSPRYKVAKRGQDVALRCDPISGHVSLFWYQQALGQGPEFLTYFQNEAQLDKSGLPSDRFFAERPEGSVSTLKIQRTQQEDSAVYLCASSLVGTNYEQYFGPGTRLTVT.

This clone was recorded only once. The gene calls are TRBV7-9 and TRBJ1-1, with D tentatively TRBD1 (5 bases). Germline CDR1 and CDR2: SEHNR and FQNEAQ (reference sequence). The CDR3 extends over 14 amino acids. V was clipped by 2 bases and J by 3 bases, with 10 bases between them. CDR3 DNA sequence: TGTGCCAGCAGCTTAATACCAGGGCACACTGAAGCTTTCTTT. Amino acids: CASSLIPGHTEAFF.

V usage is TRBV11-2 and J usage is TRBJ2-5; D not certain. CDR1 is SGHAT, CDR2 FQNNGV, per germline. The length of the CDR3 is 15 residues. The V end was cut by 2 bases, the J end by 1 base, with 11 bases between. CDR3 nucleotides: TGTGCCAGCAGCTTATTCGCAGCGTTCCAAGAGACCCAGTACTTC. The encoded protein is CASSLFAAFQETQYF.

The chain joins TRBV27 to TRBJ2-5; 12 nucleotides line up with TRBD2. This CDR3 contains 17 residues. Germline V gene sequence: CDR1 MNHEY, CDR2 SMNVEV (reference sequence). V gave up 6 bases and J gave up 3 bases; unmatched junction bases: 11. CDR3 region: CASSLASRTSGKETQYF. CDR3 DNA: TGTGCCAGCAGCTTAGCGAGTCGGACTAGCGGGAAAGAGACCCAGTACTTC.

The chain combines TRBV2 with TRBJ1-6; TRBD1 matches 8 bases. With V trimmed by 7 bases and J by 9 bases, 14 bases remained unmatched. This CDR3 contains 16 residues. Germline assignment: CDR1 SNHLY and CDR2 FYNNEI. The CDR3 DNA reads as TGTGCCAGCACTTCGCCCGGGACAGGCATTGCTTCACCCCTCCACTTT. Its translation is CASTSPGTGIASPLHF.

This clone occurred once. The rearrangement links TRBV13 to TRBJ2-2; 9 nucleotides align to TRBD1. The length of the CDR3 is 18 residues. Germline V gene lookup returns CDR1 PRHDT and CDR2 FYEKMQ (reference sequence). The V and J ends lost 1 base and 4 bases, in that order; junction bases with no gene match: 10. In nucleotides, the CDR3 is TGTGCCAGCAGCTTAGCCTCCAACAGGGGGCAATTCACCGGGGAGCTGTTTTTT. Its protein product is CASSLASNRGQFTGELFF.

The CDR3 nucleotides read TGTGCCAGTAGGGAGGGCAGGGAGGTTGATGAGACCCAGTACTTC. Translated: CASREGREVDETQYF. This rearrangement joins TRBV19 to TRBJ2-5; TRBD2 might be the D (6 bases). Germline V gene data show CDR1 as LNHDA and CDR2 as SQIVND (reference sequence). The CDR3 length is 15 residues. V lost 6 bases and J 5 bases, leaving 19 bases between the germline ends.

This clone was seen only once. The rearrangement joins TRBV3-1 (or the pseudogene TRBV3-2) to TRBJ1-2; D gene uncertain. CDR3 size: 13 residues. V was pared by 6 bases and J by 8 bases, with 16 bases between. Germline loops: CDR1 LGHDT, CDR2 YNNKEL (reference sequence). The CDR3 region is CASSQQRYEGYTF. For the CDR3, the DNA is TGTGCCAGCAGTCAACAGCGTTATGAGGGCTACACCTTC.

The V gene is TRBV5-6, the J gene TRBJ2-2; D uncertain. This CDR3 region has 17 residues. V was trimmed by 0 bases and J by 0 bases, leaving 12 bases between them. Per germline, CDR1 SGHDT and CDR2 YYEEEE. CDR3 coding DNA: TGTGCCAGCAGCTTGGCAGGTCACCGGTCGAACACCGGGGAGCTGTTTTTT. It specifies CASSLAGHRSNTGELFF. Full variable domain (missing parts from reference TRBV5-6 and TRBJ2-2): DAGVTQSPTHLIKTRGQQVTLRCSPKSGHDTVSWYQQALGQGPQFIFQYYEEEERQRGNFPDRFSGHQFPNYSSELNVNALLLGDSALYLCASSLAGHRSNTGELFFGEGSRLTVL.

J is TRBJ2-5 and V is TRBV5-1; TRBD2 agrees at 8 bases. The CDR3 is 15 residues long. Trimming took 4 bases from V and 5 from J; bases not matched to a gene: 10. From germline, CDR1 is SGHRS and CDR2 YFSETQ. CDR3 amino acids: CASSNYGGAMETQYF. Here the CDR3 DNA reads TGCGCCAGCAGCAATTACGGGGGGGCTATGGAGACCCAGTACTTC.

V gene TRBV30 combines with J gene TRBJ2-3; the match to TRBD2 covers 8 bases. The V gene end was trimmed by 3 bases and the J gene end by 2 bases; junction bases not matched to a gene: 4. The CDR3 is made up of 14 amino acids. Germline CDR1 is GTSNPN and CDR2 is SVGIG (reference sequence). In nucleotides, the CDR3 is TGTGCCTGGAGCCCGGGAGGGTTCACAGATACGCAGTATTTT. This sequence encodes CAWSPGGFTDTQYF. The full variable domain, completed using reference TRBV30 and TRBJ2-3, is SQTIHQWPATLVQPVGSPLSLECTVEGTSNPNLYWYRQAAGRGLQLLFYSVGIGQISSEVPQNLSASRPQDRQFILSSKKLLLSDSGFYLCAWSPGGFTDTQYFGPGTRLTVL.

A note on this clone: The sample has other DNA sequences that encode this CDR3 too. V gene TRBV28 combines with J gene TRBJ1-5; 8 bases are shared with TRBD1. V gave up 6 bases and J gave up 3 bases; unmatched junction bases: 4. The CDR3 length is 14 residues. CDR1 is MDHEN, CDR2 SYDVKM, per germline. The CDR3 DNA is TGTGCCAGCAGGAAGGACAGGGACAATCAGCCCCAGCATTTT. It codes for CASRKDRDNQPQHF.

The gene calls are TRBV30 and TRBJ2-1, with 9 bases matching TRBD2. V shed 5 bases and J 0 bases; nucleotides not matched to a gene: 2. The germline CDR1 and CDR2 sequences are GTSNPN and SVGIG (reference sequence). The CDR3 runs to 14 residues. The CDR3 DNA reads as TGTGCCTGGCATAGCGGGGGCTCCTACAATGAGCAGTTCTTC. Translation gives CAWHSGGSYNEQFF. Based on the CDR3 plus reference TRBV30 and TRBJ2-1, the full variable domain is SQTIHQWPATLVQPVGSPLSLECTVEGTSNPNLYWYRQAAGRGLQLLFYSVGIGQISSEVPQNLSASRPQDRQFILSSKKLLLSDSGFYLCAWHSGGSYNEQFFGPGTRLTVL.

J is TRBJ2-1 and V is TRBV5-6; 9 nucleotides line up with TRBD2. The germline V gene has CDR1 SGHDT and CDR2 YYEEEE. V lost 4 bases, J lost 1 base, and 6 bases stayed unmatched. The CDR3 contains 16 residues. CDR3 sequence reads: CASSPRSGGSYNEQFF. In DNA form, the CDR3 reads TGTGCCAGCAGCCCCCGGAGCGGGGGGTCCTACAATGAGCAGTTCTTC.

The V gene is TRBV28, the J gene TRBJ2-7, with TRBD1 identical over 9 bases. V lost 1 base and J lost 5; bases outside the gene matches: 6. Germline assignment: CDR1 MDHEN and CDR2 SYDVKM. The CDR3 consists of 15 residues. CDR3 sequence: CASSLSGQGLDEQYF. The CDR3 bases are TGTGCCAGCAGTTTATCGGGACAGGGTCTCGACGAGCAGTACTTC. Full variable domain (rest looked up from reference TRBV28 and TRBJ2-7): DVKVTQSSRYLVKRTGEKVFLECVQDMDHENMFWYRQDPGLGLRLIYFSYDVKMKEKGDIPEGYSVSREKKERFSLILESASTNQTSMYLCASSLSGQGLDEQYFGPGTRLTVT.

V usage is TRBV11-2 and J usage is TRBJ2-7, with 7 bases identical to TRBD1. The CDR3 covers 15 residues. CDR1 is SGHAT and CDR2 is FQNNGV in the germline V gene. The V and J ends lost 1 base and 4 bases, in that order; junction bases with no gene match: 7. The CDR3 loop reads CASSLVGDRLYEQYF. Written as DNA, the CDR3 is TGTGCCAGCAGCTTAGTGGGGGACAGACTATACGAGCAGTACTTC.

The chain is built from TRBV5-1 and TRBJ2-5; TRBD1 aligns across 12 bases. Trimming cost V 0 bases and J 4 bases; bases outside gene matches: 10. This CDR3 is built from 18 residues. Germline loops: CDR1 SGHRS, CDR2 YFSETQ. The DNA of the CDR3 is TGCGCCAGCAGCTTGGCGCCTCCGGGACAGGGGGCTGGAGAGACCCAGTACTTC. Its protein is CASSLAPPGQGAGETQYF.

The sample holds one count of this clone. V is TRBV2 and J is TRBJ1-5, with D perhaps TRBD1 (6 bases). CDR1 and CDR2 (germline): SNHLY, FYNNEI. The CDR3 extends over 13 amino acids. V dropped 6 bases and J dropped 7 bases, with 13 bases sitting between them. CDR3 loop: CASSTGLGQPQHF. DNA for the CDR3: TGTGCCAGCAGCACAGGGTTAGGGCAGCCCCAGCATTTT.

V and J are TRBV7-9 and TRBJ1-2; 7 bases agree with TRBD1. The CDR3 spans 13 residues. The junction had 5 bases not matched to a gene; V was cut back by 6 bases and J by 4 bases. Germline CDR1 is SEHNR and CDR2 is FQNEAQ (reference sequence). The CDR3, as DNA: TGTGCCAGCAGTTCAGGACAGGTCTATGGCTACACCTTC. The encoded protein is CASSSGQVYGYTF. The entire variable domain, with the rest obtained from reference TRBV7-9 and TRBJ1-2, is as follows: DTGVSQNPRHKITKRGQNVTFRCDPISEHNRLYWYRQTLGQGPEFLTYFQNEAQLEKSRLLSDRFSAERPKGSFSTLEIQRTEQGDSAMYLCASSSGQVYGYTFGSGTRLTVV.

The V gene is TRBV27, the J gene TRBJ2-7, with D possibly being TRBD1 (6 bases). CDR1 and CDR2 (germline): MNHEY, SMNVEV (reference sequence). The V and J ends lost 2 bases and 1 base respectively, with 9 bases between them. The CDR3 runs to 14 residues. CDR3 residues: CASSLNRVSYEQYF. The CDR3 DNA sequence: TGTGCCAGCAGTTTAAACAGGGTATCCTACGAGCAGTACTTC.

The rearrangement joins TRBV10-2 to TRBJ2-2; TRBD1 matches at 7 bases. V trimming: 10 bases; J trimming: 5 bases; junction bases outside the gene matches: 7. Germline V gene lookup returns CDR1 WSHSY and CDR2 SAAADI. This CDR3 comprises 13 residues. The CDR3 region is CATNRGRTGELFF. The CDR3 DNA follows: TGCGCCACCAACAGGGGACGAACCGGGGAGCTGTTTTTT.